This TCR beta chain was identified during a study of blood T cells in healthy people across ages. There are 15 residues in the CDR3. V lost 4 bases, J lost 0 bases, and 10 bases lay in between. Per germline, CDR1 SGHKS and CDR2 YYEKEE (reference sequence). Alongside a J-beta primer mix, a sample-barcoded 5' primer served in a second PCR lasting about 6 to 12 cycles. TCRdb reprocessed the 5' RACE reads via MiXCR and lists one record per CDR3 protein. The sample lists under 1,000,000 distinct CDR3 sequences; roughly 40% were seen once. The chain has TRBV5-5 and TRBJ1-4; no clear D gene. Sequenced: blood. The clonotype comes from a man between 18 and 35 years old in good health. In nucleotides, the CDR3 is TGTGCCAGCAGCATTTACACGGCAACTAATGAAAAACTGTTTTTT. Amino acids: CASSIYTATNEKLFF.